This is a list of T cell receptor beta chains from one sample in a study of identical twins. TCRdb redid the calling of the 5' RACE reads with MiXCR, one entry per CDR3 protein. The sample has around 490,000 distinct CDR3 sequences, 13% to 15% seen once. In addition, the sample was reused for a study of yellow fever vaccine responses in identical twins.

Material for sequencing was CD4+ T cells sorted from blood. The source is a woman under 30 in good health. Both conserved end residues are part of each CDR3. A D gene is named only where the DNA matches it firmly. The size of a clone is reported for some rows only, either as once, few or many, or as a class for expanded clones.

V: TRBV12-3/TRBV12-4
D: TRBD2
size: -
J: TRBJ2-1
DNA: TGTGCCAGCAGTTTAGGGGCCGGGACTAGCGGGAGAAATGAGCAGTTCTTC
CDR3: CASSLGAGTSGRNEQFF

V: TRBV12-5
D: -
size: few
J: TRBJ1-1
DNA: TGTGCTAGTGGTTTGGCAGTAGGCGGCACTGAAGCTTTCTTT
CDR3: CASGLAVGGTEAFF

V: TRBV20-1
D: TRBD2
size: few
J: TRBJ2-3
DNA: TGCAGTGCTAGACCTTCTAGCGGGAACCCCACAGATACGCAGTATTTT
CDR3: CSARPSSGNPTDTQYF

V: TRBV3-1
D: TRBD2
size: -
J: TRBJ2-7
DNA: TGTGCCTGCAGCCAAGATGTGATAGCGGGAGTTGGATACGAGCAGTACTTC
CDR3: CACSQDVIAGVGYEQYF

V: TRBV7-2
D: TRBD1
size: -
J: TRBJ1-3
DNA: TGTGCCAGCAGCTTAGATGACAGGGGGCGGAACACCATATATTTT
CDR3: CASSLDDRGRNTIYF

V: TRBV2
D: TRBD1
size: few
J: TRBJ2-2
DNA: TGTGCCAGTGCGGACAGGGAGAACACCGGGGAGCTGTTTTTT
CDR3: CASADRENTGELFF

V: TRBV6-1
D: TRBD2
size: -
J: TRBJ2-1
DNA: TGTGCCACGACCGGTCAGCGGGGGGGGTACAATGAGCAGTTCTTC
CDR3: CATTGQRGGYNEQFF

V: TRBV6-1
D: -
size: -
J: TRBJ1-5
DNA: TGTGCCAGCAACGACAGGTCGAGCAATCAGCCCCAGCATTTT
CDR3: CASNDRSSNQPQHF

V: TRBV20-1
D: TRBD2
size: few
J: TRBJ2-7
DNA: TGCAGTGCGGTAGCGGGATCCCATTACGAGCAGTACTTC
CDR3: CSAVAGSHYEQYF

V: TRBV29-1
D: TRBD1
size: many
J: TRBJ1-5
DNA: TGCAGCGTTAGCTCCGGGACAGATAATCAGCCCCAGCATTTT
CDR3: CSVSSGTDNQPQHF

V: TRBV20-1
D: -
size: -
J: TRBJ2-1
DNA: TGCAGTGCCGTTTCATCATACAATGAGCAGTTCTTC
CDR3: CSAVSSYNEQFF

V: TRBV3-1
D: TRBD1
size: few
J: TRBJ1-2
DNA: TGTGCCAGCAGCCTTGGGACAGTCGGATACTATGGCTACACCTTC
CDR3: CASSLGTVGYYGYTF

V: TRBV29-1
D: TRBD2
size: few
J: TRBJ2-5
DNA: TGCAGCGTTGCTCGGGGACTAGCCCAAGAGACCCAGTACTTC
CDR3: CSVARGLAQETQYF

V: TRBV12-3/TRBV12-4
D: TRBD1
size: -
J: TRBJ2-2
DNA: TGTGCCAGCAGTTTAGGCAGACAGGGGAACACCGGGGAGCTGTTTTTT
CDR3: CASSLGRQGNTGELFF

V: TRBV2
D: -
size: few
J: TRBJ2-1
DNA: TGTGCCAGCAGTAAGGACAGAAACTACAATGAGCAGTTCTTC
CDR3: CASSKDRNYNEQFF

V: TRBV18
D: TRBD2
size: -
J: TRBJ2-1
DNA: TGTGCCAGCTCACCGAGGCGGGGGACGGGACCCAGCTACAATGAGCAGTTCTTC
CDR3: CASSPRRGTGPSYNEQFF

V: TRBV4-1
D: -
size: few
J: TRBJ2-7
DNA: TGCGCCAGCAGCCATGGGCCGGGCGTTACCTACGAGCAGTACTTC
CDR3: CASSHGPGVTYEQYF

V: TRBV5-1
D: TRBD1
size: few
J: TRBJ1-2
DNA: TGCGCCAGCAGAGAAGGGACAGTGATTGCGTATGGCTACACCTTC
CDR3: CASREGTVIAYGYTF

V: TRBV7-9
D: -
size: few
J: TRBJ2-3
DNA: TGTGCCAGCAGCTTAATGACCAGCGGGAGCACAGATACGCAGTATTTT
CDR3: CASSLMTSGSTDTQYF

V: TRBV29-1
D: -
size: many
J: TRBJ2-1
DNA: TGCAGCGTTGTGGGGTACCCGGTCAATGAGCAGTTCTTC
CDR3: CSVVGYPVNEQFF

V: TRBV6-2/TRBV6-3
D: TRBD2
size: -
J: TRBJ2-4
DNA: TGTGCCAGTATAAGCGGGAGGGCCAATCGCAACATTCAGTACTTC
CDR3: CASISGRANRNIQYF

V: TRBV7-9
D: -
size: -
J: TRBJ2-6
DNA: TGTGCCAGCAGCTTAGGAGGGCTTGGGGCCAACGTCCTGACTTTC
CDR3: CASSLGGLGANVLTF

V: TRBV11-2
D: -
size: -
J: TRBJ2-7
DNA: TGTGCCAGCAGCTTGTATAGCATTGCCTACGAGCAGTACTTC
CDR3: CASSLYSIAYEQYF

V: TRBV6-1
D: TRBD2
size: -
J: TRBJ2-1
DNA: TGTGCCACCACCGGGACTACTCGTCATGAGCAGTTCTTC
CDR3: CATTGTTRHEQFF

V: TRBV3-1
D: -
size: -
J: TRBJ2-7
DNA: TGTGCCAGCAGCATGACGGGGGAGCAGTACTTC
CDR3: CASSMTGEQYF

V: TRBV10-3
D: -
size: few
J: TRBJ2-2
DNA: TGTGCCATCAGTAACCGGGACACCAACACCGGGGAGCTGTTTTTT
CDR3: CAISNRDTNTGELFF